Described below is a single T cell receptor beta chain sequence and its context. What it binds is unknown. TCRdb's copy holds only in-frame clones and misses some; the assay was immunoSEQ multiplex PCR. The sample lists 350,000 to 450,000 clones; 89% were seen once. Treatment given: about 20 received Ad26.COV2.S at low or high dose, single or two shots; about 5 received placebo; per-sample allocation not given. Each sample was drawn 63 days after the first injection (of vaccine or placebo). The record originates from a study of Ad26.COV2.S vaccination and SARS-CoV-2 variants. General study findings and limits: People given the vaccine had a wider spike-specific TCR breadth than placebo recipients did. Post-vaccination spike-specific CD8+ and CD4+ T cell responses reportedly had substantial breadth.

Germline V gives CDR1 SGHTA, CDR2 FQGTGA. V gave up 5 bases and J gave up 3 bases, with 8 bases separating them. The CDR3 runs 13 residues. This rearrangement joins TRBV7-3 to TRBJ1-5; D is unresolved. This sequence originates from a person aged 18-60 years who received the Ad26.COV2.S COVID-19 vaccine or a placebo. Sequencing used peripheral blood, obtained in a trial of Ad26.COV2.S vaccine versus placebo. As DNA, the CDR3 is TGTGCCAGCAGCCTGGCACCCAATCAGCCCCAGCATTTT. This sequence encodes CASSLAPNQPQHF. The full variable domain, its missing parts supplied by reference TRBV7-3 and TRBJ1-5, is GAGVSQTPSNKVTEKGKYVELRCDPISGHTALYWYRQSLGQGPEFLIYFQGTGAADDSGLPNDRFFAVRPEGSVSTLKIQRTERGDSAVYLCASSLAPNQPQHFGDGTRLSIL.